This record covers a single TCR beta chain. From germline, CDR1 is KGHDR and CDR2 SFDVKD. This CDR3 is built from 15 residues. V lost 4 bases and J lost 2; bases outside the gene matches: 4. The data are from a study of control samples from healthy donors and cancer patients. Produced via immunoSEQ multiplex PCR; TCRdb's table is partial and in-frame only. Of some 150,000 clones in the sample, 93% are singletons; the top ten hold around 2.4%. This TCR was sampled from a man in his fifties or sixties in good health. Sequenced sample: blood. The V and J genes are TRBV24-1 and TRBJ2-7, with TRBD1 matching 10 bases. The CDR3 spells CATSDGTGVAYEQYF. The DNA of the CDR3 is TGTGCCACCAGTGACGGGACAGGGGTGGCCTACGAGCAGTACTTC.